The rows below give T cell receptor beta chains drawn from one sample of a study of shared clonotypes between healthy human individuals. The assay was immunoSEQ multiplex PCR, and TCRdb's table has in-frame clones only and misses some. The sample consists of approximately 530,000 clones, 90% to 96% of them appearing once. Sequencing used naive CD4+ T cells sorted from blood. The receptors were gathered from a woman in her 30s in good health. Each CDR3 is given with its conserved first and last residue. A D gene is named only where the DNA matches it firmly. Rows give clone size only sometimes, using once, few, many, or a class for an expanded clone.

TRBJ1-5	TRBV18	NA	NA	CASSLRGTQKPQHF	TGTGCCAGCTCACTGCGCGGGACGCAGAAGCCCCAGCATTTT
TRBJ2-7	TRBV28	NA	NA	CASSDHWVYEQYF	TGTGCCAGCAGTGACCATTGGGTGTACGAGCAGTACTTC
TRBJ1-5	TRBV11-2	TRBD1	NA	CASSLGQDQPQHF	TGTGCCAGCAGTTTGGGACAGGATCAGCCCCAGCATTTT
TRBJ2-3	TRBV11-1	NA	NA	CASSPQGDTQYF	TGTGCCAGCAGCCCGCAGGGAGATACGCAGTATTTT
TRBJ1-5	TRBV6-1	NA	NA	CASSAGWSNQPQHF	TGTGCCAGCAGTGCAGGGTGGAGCAATCAGCCCCAGCATTTT
TRBJ2-7	TRBV28	NA	NA	CASSLGPNEQYF	TGTGCCAGCAGTTTAGGGCCGAACGAGCAGTACTTC
TRBJ2-7	TRBV18	NA	NA	CASSQEALAAPRQYF	TGTGCCAGCTCACAAGAAGCACTAGCCGCCCCTCGGCAGTACTTC
TRBJ2-5	TRBV7-8	NA	NA	CASSPLRLAALWETQYF	TGTGCCAGCAGCCCCCTGCGGTTAGCGGCCTTATGGGAGACCCAGTACTTC
TRBJ1-5	TRBV6-5	NA	NA	CASSYSGGLQPQHF	TGTGCCAGCAGTTACTCCGGGGGGCTTCAGCCCCAGCATTTT
TRBJ1-2	TRBV28	NA	NA	CASSLFSFAANYGYTF	TGTGCCAGCAGTTTGTTTTCTTTCGCCGCTAACTATGGCTACACCTTC
TRBJ2-7	TRBV28	NA	NA	CASSLSGTDGSYEQYF	TGTGCCAGCAGCCTATCCGGGACGGACGGTTCCTACGAGCAGTACTTC
TRBJ1-1	TRBV19	TRBD1	once	CASSGTVNTEAFF	TGTGCCAGCTCCGGGACAGTGAACACTGAAGCTTTCTTT
TRBJ1-1	TRBV5-1	NA	NA	CASSLNWPMNTEAFF	TGCGCCAGCAGCTTAAATTGGCCCATGAACACTGAAGCTTTCTTT
TRBJ2-3	TRBV19	TRBD2	NA	CASSIGGAGGTDTQYF	TGTGCCAGTAGTATAGGGGGCGCGGGGGGCACAGATACGCAGTATTTT
TRBJ1-3	TRBV6-1	NA	NA	CASRFSSGNTIYF	TGTGCCAGTCGGTTCAGCTCTGGAAACACCATATATTTT
TRBJ2-7	TRBV7-6	NA	NA	CASSPRGGRGETYEQYF	TGTGCCAGCAGCCCCCGGGGTGGCAGGGGCGAGACCTACGAGCAGTACTTC